This is a list of T cell receptor beta chains from one sample in a study of T cell repertoires and leukemia-associated antigens. One entry per CDR3 protein, called by TCRdb with MiXCR from the 5' RACE reads. The sample has 9,700 or so distinct CDR3 sequences, roughly 43% seen once. For these TCRs, the target antigens are not known. Sequencing was carried out using CD3+ T cells sorted from blood and cultured. The receptors were sampled from a female donor in good health. The conserved cysteine and the conserved F or W are not part of the CDR3 here. Expanded clones are given a class, and other clones once, few, many or no size at all.

CDR3,V,size,J
ASSEQGARGCT,TRBV5-1,-,TRBJ1-2
ATSDEKETQY,TRBV24-1,-,TRBJ2-5
ASSGTSGVQTRDTQY,TRBV10-1,-,TRBJ2-3
ASSLQKPSYNEQF,TRBV6-2/TRBV6-3,-,TRBJ2-1
ASSVDGGETEAF,TRBV9,few,TRBJ1-1
ASREGSYTGELF,TRBV6-1,-,TRBJ2-2
ASSLTDISDTQY,TRBV12-3/TRBV12-4,-,TRBJ2-3
SVEGAPYEQY,TRBV29-1,-,TRBJ2-7
ASSISGGTRTGELF,TRBV5-1,-,TRBJ2-2
ACSVGGLVAEQY,TRBV9,-,TRBJ2-7
ASSPGTSGASTDTQY,TRBV19,-,TRBJ2-3
ASSPRPGGNTEAF,TRBV5-1,medium-sized,TRBJ1-1
ASSSSSTQNEQF,TRBV5-1,-,TRBJ2-1
ASSPGTSGTQETQY,TRBV5-1,-,TRBJ2-5
ASSETSGSSNEQY,TRBV6-4,-,TRBJ2-7
ASSYSSTGTSEYEQY,TRBV6-2/TRBV6-3,-,TRBJ2-7
ASSPGLAGGSYNEQF,TRBV7-9,-,TRBJ2-1
ASSVDVRGPYEQY,TRBV9,many,TRBJ2-7
ASSVGTSGNNEQF,TRBV6-4,few,TRBJ2-1
ASSQTSGFGYEQY,TRBV4-3,many,TRBJ2-7
ASSSRQNTDTQY,TRBV5-1,-,TRBJ2-3
SARELGLAGFYNEQF,TRBV20-1,few,TRBJ2-1